The TCR beta chain under discussion was sequenced for a study of OX40 agonist ivuxolimab in advanced cancers. Across the study: The patients received agonistic anti-OX40 (CD134) antibody ivuxolimab. At 0.01 to 10 mg/kg, ivuxolimab was administered intravenously to patients every 2 weeks.

Study observations and caveats: There were, on average, more expanded clones in CD8+ T cells than in CD4+. Among the lowest levels of clonal expansion were found in partial responders at 0.1-3.0 mg/kg.

On this clone itself: Its antigen remains unknown.

Measured with immunoSEQ multiplex PCR; TCRdb has only the in-frame clones, and not every one. The sample records around 100,000 clones, around 93% being singletons. Germline values: CDR1 MGHRA, CDR2 YSYEKL. Germline trimming cut 6 bases from V and 11 bases from J; bases unmatched to any gene: 13. There are 15 residues in the CDR3. This TCR was sampled from an adult with an advanced solid tumor such as melanoma, head and neck, liver or kidney cancer. The sequences come from CD4+ or CD8+ T cells sorted from blood, collected in a trial of the OX40 agonist ivuxolimab. V gene TRBV4-1 combines with J gene TRBJ2-5; TRBD1 matches 12 bases. The CDR3 loop reads CASSRSGTGGKEQYF. The CDR3 DNA reads TGCGCCAGCAGTAGATCCGGGACAGGGGGCAAAGAGCAGTACTTC.